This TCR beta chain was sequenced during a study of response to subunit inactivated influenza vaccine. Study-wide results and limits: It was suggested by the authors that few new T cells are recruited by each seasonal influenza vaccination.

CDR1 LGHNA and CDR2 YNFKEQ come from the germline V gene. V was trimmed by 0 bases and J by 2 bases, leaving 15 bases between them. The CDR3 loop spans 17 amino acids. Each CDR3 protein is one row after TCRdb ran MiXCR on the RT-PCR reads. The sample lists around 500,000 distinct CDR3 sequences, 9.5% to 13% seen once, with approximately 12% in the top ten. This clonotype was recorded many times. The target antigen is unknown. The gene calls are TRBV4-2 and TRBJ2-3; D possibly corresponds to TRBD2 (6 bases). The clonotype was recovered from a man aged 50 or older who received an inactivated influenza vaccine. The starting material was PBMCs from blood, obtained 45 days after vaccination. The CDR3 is CASSQDRRGSLTDTQYF. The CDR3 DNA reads TGTGCCAGCAGCCAAGATAGGAGGGGCTCACTCACAGATACGCAGTATTTT.